The T cell receptor (beta chain) under discussion was sequenced for a study of cytomegalovirus exposure and HLA in healthy donors (dated by TCRdb to 2017 to 2019). About the full investigation: An earlier analysis of under 600 of the donors reported 250 to 350 Gb of sequence data and some 120 million unique TCR beta sequences from around 200 million T cells. A handful of DR-DQ haplotypes were handled as single units for association and clustering because linkage in the cohort was strong. A later analysis re-analyzed previously published TCR beta repertoires from about 600 donors and added high-resolution HLA genotyping to study TCR occurrence patterns. In addition to the first cohort of around 670 subjects, a separate validation cohort of approximately 110 different subjects was used. To predict cytomegalovirus infection status, the study brought together high-throughput TCR immunosequencing, statistical association of individual TCRs with disease status, and machine learning. On average, around 240,000 unique TCR beta nucleotide sequences were sequenced per donor among 300 to 500 genotyped donors of the cohort, with around 19% of those sequences being non-productive. Of the approximately 370 genotyped donors, 81% were placed in the genetic ancestry cluster associated with self-reported Caucasian donors. An earlier analysis of 587 of the donors applied high-throughput TCR beta sequencing to assess whether each TCR beta V gene segment acted as functional or pseudogenic. All discovery cohort repertoires had been generated using a single sequencing platform. The study aimed to test whether cataloging public T cell receptors could reveal signatures of past pathogen exposure. Donor age, sex, ethnicity and CMV serostatus were compiled together with the repertoire data. Class I and class II HLA loci were covered by the typing at four-digit resolution. Typing coverage varied by locus: roughly 620-640 donors for A, B, C, DRB1 and DQB1; about 520 for DQA1; 606 for DPA1; roughly 450 for DPB1. Approximately 310 gigabases of sequencing data and tens of millions of unique TCR sequences were included in an early release covering several hundred HLA-typed donors. Rather than drawing on any new phenotypic data, the later analysis identified candidate immune exposures from TCR beta sequences and the way those sequences occurred across donors. The T cell repertoires of roughly 660 subjects were profiled by immunosequencing and related to cytomegalovirus serostatus. A later genetic analysis took genome-wide SNP genotypes for about three fifths of the 666 donors and used that subset as a discovery cohort.

The research as a whole found: The presence/absence analyses assumed that sequencing depth was roughly uniform across donors, and that assumption may not be true. Most TCR sequences were seen in very few donors, while some public TCRs were found in many individuals. In a later analysis, the rate of TCR association differed among HLA loci, with DRB1 alleles having the most associated TCRs and HLA-C alleles having the fewest. Some IMGT-functional V segments, including TRBV6-2 and TRBV6-3, could not be told apart with the 87-base-pair reads, so those segments were excluded. In vitro tests confirmed that a few of the cytomegalovirus-associated TCR beta chains recognize cytomegalovirus antigens. When HLA alleles, especially DR and DQ, strongly co-occurred, TCR associations were difficult to assign to individual alleles. A total of 150 to 200 TCR beta chains were listed by the study as associated with cytomegalovirus. Cytomegalovirus status was reported to be diagnosed by the classifier with high specificity and sensitivity in both the original and validation cohorts. The cohort was sequenced for TCR beta chains only, and without alpha or paired-chain data the features that could be detected were limited. Correlated functional status among segregating V segments might be attributable to linkage disequilibrium, but an unknown experimental factor could not be ruled out. A further reported finding was that TCR beta sequences accurately predicted the HLA-A and HLA-B alleles for most subjects in the first cohort. Broadly in line with IMGT annotations, most TCR beta V segments showed up in productive rearrangements about 90% or about 30% of the time in an earlier analysis of around 600 of the donors. Immune exposure information for the cohort was limited to CMV serostatus. A cluster of highly shared sequence variants was judged likely to represent a technical artifact of the sequencing pipeline. Specific HLA alleles were associated with 15,000 to 20,000 TCR beta sequences at a false discovery rate of 0.05 in a later analysis. In a later analysis, several top co-occurrence clusters were reported to appear linked to parvovirus B19, influenza, CMV and Epstein-Barr virus. Because HLA typing was missing for some donors at each locus, association tests included only the typed subset. A later genetic analysis reported fewer N-insertions in productive TCRs among donors in an Asian-associated ancestry cluster than the roughly 700-donor mean. The earlier analysis of some 560 of the donors excluded over 15 rarely observed V segments, including chromosome 9 orphons, because counts were too low. In a later genetic analysis, a missense DCLRE1C variant was associated with V-gene and J-gene trimming of TCR beta chains, and the association was replicated in an independent cohort. In a later analysis, most CMV-associated TCR beta chains were found to appear HLA-restricted, with HLA associations seemingly driven largely by CMV exposure. A later analysis found that HLA-associated TCR beta chains were more clonally expanded and had lower generation probabilities than equally common non-associated chains. The authors suggested that the approach could potentially be extended to other disease states and immunological phenotypes.

Turning to this clone: Its antigen is currently not known. It has no much larger one-base neighbor in the sample; base qualities were not kept. Other DNA sequences of this sample code for an identical CDR3.

The CDR3 holds 14 amino acids from the cysteine to the phenylalanine. Kept here is only the CDR3 DNA, which spans 42 bases and is read in frame from base 1. V is reduced by 6 bases and J by 2 bases, leaving a spacing of 16 bases between them. CDR1 and CDR2 were assigned from the germline V gene as SQVTM and ANQGSEA. The library came from the immunoSEQ multiplex PCR assay. For the multiplex PCR, a mixture combining 60 forward primers for TCR Vbeta segments and 13 reverse primers for TCR Jbeta segments was used. The CDR3 region of rearranged TCR beta genes was amplified from genomic DNA with a multiplex PCR assay. The amplified TCR beta libraries were sequenced on the Illumina HiSeq System as 87-base-pair reads. In the source study's methods: A later analysis tallied 80 million to 95 million unique TCR beta chains across the 666 repertoires, and about 12 million of those chains were shared by two or more donors. A nearest-neighbor algorithm error-corrected the raw reads and collapsed the reads into unique sequences, merging closely related sequences to remove PCR and sequencing errors. CDR3 sequences were aligned to IMGT reference sequences to assign V, D and J gene segments. For a sequence to be retained, a match of at least six nucleotides to both a V gene segment and a J gene segment was required. A rearrangement counted as productive if the CDR3 had no stop codons and remained in frame with V and J, and every other rearrangement counted as non-productive. Following IMGT convention, CDR3 was defined as the stretch from the second conserved V-encoded cysteine up to the conserved J-encoded phenylalanine. Sequences without an unambiguous match to a single V gene segment were excluded from the earlier analysis of about 600 of the donors. An earlier analysis of 550 to 650 of the donors classified V segments as functional when productive rearrangements were above 56.7% and as segregating when the standard deviation between donors was above 5%. A statistical classification framework was developed to diagnose cytomegalovirus status using the catalog of TCR beta chain sequences. A later analysis assigned V and J genes by comparing TCR nucleotide sequences with IMGT/GENE-DB human TR gene sequences. A later analysis assigned CDR3 sequences and most-parsimonious VDJ recombination scenarios with the TCRdist pipeline. In a later analysis, each TCR beta chain was defined by its CDR3 amino acid sequence together with its V-gene family, and reads without a unique V-gene family were excluded. To address suspected cross-contamination and a sequencing artifact, a later analysis removed a few hundred highly shared, low-generation-probability nucleotide sequences. In a later analysis, a clonal expansion index was calculated for each public chain from normalized within-repertoire ranks of inferred template counts. In a later analysis, generation probabilities were computed using a VDJ recombination model fitted to out-of-frame rearrangements, and the results were checked against IGoR. In a later analysis, TCR-TCR, TCR-HLA and TCR-CMV co-occurrence was scored with hypergeometric tests, and a repertoire-size bias correction was applied to TCR pairs. In a later analysis, false discovery rates were estimated by permuting HLA or CMV assignments 20 times. A later analysis grouped co-occurring TCRs with DBSCAN, adding TCRdist sequence similarity when clustering within HLA-allele-positive subsets. For co-occurrence clustering, repertoires with fewer than 30,000 or more than 120,000 public chains were excluded, along with about five repertoires with anomalous nucleotide sharing. TCRdb holds this immuneACCESS table with in-frame rearrangements only. Some clones are missing; in checked studies, unresolved V genes explain under half, and the rest has no known cause. V and J calls and clone size are given by that table; D and trimming were obtained from the DNA. The sample table contains roughly 200,000 clones; only one count was recorded for approximately 70% of them. The leading ten clones occupy 2.6% of the sample.

The cohort comprised 670 or so healthy bone marrow donors. At the time of sampling, all cohort members were nominally healthy, though unrecorded immune exposures were likely present. The donor tested CMV seropositive and was one of the 289 seropositive cohort members. Each donor provided a peripheral blood sample, and peripheral blood mononuclear cells were used for TCR beta sequencing. Genomic DNA extraction from the blood cell samples was performed with the Qiagen DNeasy Blood Extraction Kit. The sequence derives from a man aged 40-49 years in good health and CMV-seropositive. The sample comprised PBMCs. Rearrangement joined TRBV29-1 to TRBJ1-1, and TRBD1 may be the D gene, going by 6 matching bases. This receptor carries the CDR3 CSVEYSGANTEAFF. The DNA sequence is given as TGCAGCGTCGAATATTCAGGGGCAAACACTGAAGCTTTCTTT.